The rows below give T cell receptor beta chains drawn from one sample of a study of T cell responses to AZD1222 COVID-19 vaccine. Here immunoSEQ multiplex PCR was the method, and the copy in TCRdb shows in-frame clones only, minus some. This table holds about 180,000 clones, 70% to 90% found once. Sample: peripheral blood, taken on day 0 of AZD1222 vaccination. These receptors came from an adult in good health. Both conserved end residues are part of each CDR3. The order of the fields is J gene, D gene, clone size, V gene, CDR3 DNA, CDR3 protein. The D gene is left open where the match is weak. The size entry is marked missing in some rows and otherwise reads once, few, many or a size class.

>TRBJ2-5|TRBD2|.|TRBV7-3
TGTGCCAGCAGCTTAAAAGGGCTAGCGGGGGCTCAAGAGACCCAGTACTTC
CASSLKGLAGAQETQYF
>TRBJ2-5|TRBD1|.|TRBV19
TGTGCCAGTAGTATACGGAGACAGGGGCAAGAGACCCAGTACTTC
CASSIRRQGQETQYF
>TRBJ2-1|TRBD1|.|TRBV5-1
TGCGCCAGCAGAGTGGACAGGGCGATCTACAATGAGCAGTTCTTC
CASRVDRAIYNEQFF
>TRBJ1-5|TRBD1|.|TRBV20-1
TGCAGTGCTAGTATGGGACAGGGAGGTCCTCAGCCCCAGCATTTT
CSASMGQGGPQPQHF
>TRBJ1-4|.|.|TRBV28
TGTGCCAGCAGCCGGTCGGGGTTAAATGAAAAACTGTTTTTT
CASSRSGLNEKLFF
>TRBJ1-2|TRBD1|.|TRBV3-1/TRBV3-2
TGTGCCAGCAGCCGACAGGGGGCTAAGGGCTACACCTTC
CASSRQGAKGYTF
>TRBJ2-1|TRBD2|.|TRBV7-9
TGTGCCAGCAGCTTGACTAGCGGGAGTAATGAGCAGTTCTTC
CASSLTSGSNEQFF
>TRBJ1-3|.|.|TRBV5-7
TGTGCCAGCAGCTCCTGCCTGGCTGGAAACACCATATATTTT
CASSSCLAGNTIYF
>TRBJ2-7|.|.|TRBV4-3
TGCGCCAGCAGCCAAGAAAAGAGGGTCGGGGAGCAGTACTTC
CASSQEKRVGEQYF
>TRBJ1-5|.|.|TRBV15
TGTGCCACCAGCAGAGATACCCTCAATCAGCCCCAGCATTTT
CATSRDTLNQPQHF
>TRBJ2-5|.|.|TRBV2
TGTGCCAGCAGGAGGGTGGAAGAGACCCAGTACTTC
CASRRVEETQYF
>TRBJ2-5|TRBD2|.|TRBV11-3
TGTGCCAGCAGCTTAGGAGTGGCTAGCGGGAGCCAAGAGACCCAGTACTTC
CASSLGVASGSQETQYF
>TRBJ2-1|.|.|TRBV4-3
TGCGCCAGCAGCCAAGACGCGACTTACTACAATGAGCAGTTCTTC
CASSQDATYYNEQFF
>TRBJ2-1|.|once|TRBV6-5
TGTGCCAGCAGTTACGAGGGAAGGGCTAACAATGAGCAGTTCTTC
CASSYEGRANNEQFF
>TRBJ2-1|.|.|TRBV18
TGTGCCAGCTCACCACCCGAGACAAACTCCTACAATGAGCAGTTCTTC
CASSPPETNSYNEQFF
>TRBJ2-2|TRBD2|.|TRBV29-1
TGCAGCGCCGGGGAACTAGCGGGAGGCGCGGAGCTGTTTTTT
CSAGELAGGAELFF
>TRBJ2-1|TRBD2|.|TRBV24-1
TGTGCCACCAGTGAGGCTAGCGGGCCAGCCTACAATGAGCAGTTCTTC
CATSEASGPAYNEQFF
>TRBJ1-1|.|.|TRBV28
TGTGCCAGCAGTTTATACGGACAGTCGAACACTGAAGCTTTCTTT
CASSLYGQSNTEAFF
>TRBJ2-1|TRBD2|few|TRBV28
TGTGCCAGCAGTTCCCAAGGACTAGCGGGAACAAATGAGCAGTTCTTC
CASSSQGLAGTNEQFF
>TRBJ1-4|TRBD1|.|TRBV7-9
TGTGCCAGCAGCTTACAGGGGGGAACTAATGAAAAACTGTTTTTT
CASSLQGGTNEKLFF
>TRBJ1-5|.|.|TRBV19
TGTGCCAGTAGGTCGACGGGTAATCAGCCCCAGCATTTT
CASRSTGNQPQHF
>TRBJ2-3|.|.|TRBV7-2
TGTGCCAGCAGCCCCCTCCGGGGGACAGATACGCAGTATTTT
CASSPLRGTDTQYF
>TRBJ2-7|.|.|TRBV7-2
TGTGCCAGCAGCCTGTTTGGGGGGGCGATGGACGAGCAGTACTTC
CASSLFGGAMDEQYF
>TRBJ2-3|TRBD1|.|TRBV2
TGTGCCAGCAGTGGACAGGGGATCACCACAGATACGCAGTATTTT
CASSGQGITTDTQYF
>TRBJ1-5|.|.|TRBV30
TGTGCCTGGAGGGCCCCGGGGGCGGGTCAGCCCCAGCATTTT
CAWRAPGAGQPQHF